This T cell receptor beta chain was sequenced for a study of blood T cell repertoires in COVID-19. Study in general: There were acute and convalescent COVID-19 samples, and they came from the United States, Italy and Spain. The analysed material was cDNA or gDNA that came from T cells, B-cell-depleted T cells, or PBMCs.

The germline V gene encodes CDR1 SGHTA and CDR2 FQGNSA. The V and J ends lost 0 bases and 2 bases, in that order; junction bases with no gene match: 3. CDR3 size: 15 residues. Original analysis: Researchers report that nucleated cell counts were estimated from reference gene primer amplification. Some clones are missing from TCRdb's copy, which holds only in-frame ones; the method was immunoSEQ multiplex PCR. V and J calls and clone size come straight from that table; D and trimming were deduced from the DNA. The table lists over 200,000 clones, roughly 83% of them singletons. The TCR originated in a man aged 40-55 years with acute or convalescent COVID-19. The rearrangement links TRBV7-2 to TRBJ2-7, with 8 nucleotides matching TRBD2. Source material: peripheral blood. In DNA form, the CDR3 reads TGTGCCAGCAGCTTAGCCCCAGCGGGAGCCTACGAGCAGTACTTC. This encodes CASSLAPAGAYEQYF. Full variable domain (rest looked up from reference TRBV7-2 and TRBJ2-7): GAGVSQSPSNKVTEKGKDVELRCDPISGHTALYWYRQSLGQGLEFLIYFQGNSAPDKSGLPSDRFSAERTGGSVSTLTIQRTQQEDSAVYLCASSLAPAGAYEQYFGPGTRLTVT.